One sample yielded the 5 T cell receptor beta chains listed below, sequenced in a study of CD4 T cells in relation to SARS-CoV-2 and coronaviruses listed by TCRdb under 2021. CD4+ T cells from unexposed donors were collected before the COVID-19 pandemic (2011-2018). Libraries were prepared through the immunoSEQ multiplex PCR assay. The immuneACCESS repertoire file appears here via TCRdb, limited to in-frame rearrangements. These files lack a portion of the clones; in checked studies, under half of the deficit traces to unresolved V genes, and the cause of the others is not known. The sample table shows roughly 68,000 clones, and over 90% are seen once. Jointly, the top ten make up under 0.3% of the sample. The specimen was naive CD4+ T cells from PBMCs. Taken with the paper, the label for cell subset or site translates to: naive CD4+ T cells isolated by negative enrichment. These receptor sequences come from a human donor in good health.

The rearrangement joins TRBV19 to TRBJ2-7; D not certain. Trimming stripped 4 bases from V and 6 bases from J, with 10 bases between. Germline V gives CDR1 LNHDA, CDR2 SQIVND (reference sequence). The CDR3 runs 12 residues. The CDR3 DNA sequence: TGTGCCAGTAGTAAAATTAATTCCGAGCAGTACTTC. Encoded protein: CASSKINSEQYF. The variable domain in full, with the rest retrieved from reference TRBV19 and TRBJ2-7, is DGGITQSPKYLFRKEGQNVTLSCEQNLNHDAMYWYRQDPGQGLRLIYYSQIVNDFQKGDIAEGYSVSREKKESFPLTVTSAQKNPTAFYLCASSKINSEQYFGPGTRLTVT.

Only a few counts were recorded for this clone. The chain couples TRBV30 to TRBJ2-1; D gene ambiguous. The CDR3 totals 14 residues. The ends were cut back, 3 bases at V and 0 bases at J, with 9 bases in the middle. The V gene's germline CDR1 is GTSNPN and CDR2 SVGIG (reference sequence). CDR3 in amino acids: CAWSRLSSYNEQFF. In DNA, the CDR3 is TGTGCCTGGAGCCGACTCAGCTCCTACAATGAGCAGTTCTTC.

The chain uses TRBV29-1 and TRBJ2-3; TRBD2 agrees at 12 bases. Germline assignment: CDR1 SQVTM and CDR2 ANQGSEA. J was trimmed by 2 bases and V by 3 bases; bases with no gene match: 6. The CDR3 spans 16 residues. CDR3 sequence: CSVEQTSGGTTDTQYF. The CDR3 coding sequence is TGCAGCGTTGAGCAGACTAGCGGGGGAACCACAGATACGCAGTATTTT.

The chain uses TRBV4-3 and TRBJ2-3; D not certain. The CDR3 has 16 residues. V was cut by 1 base and J by 0 bases, with 11 bases left in between. CDR1 LGHNA and CDR2 YSLEER come from the germline V gene. The CDR3 region is CASSQGQAGSTDTQYF. The CDR3 coding sequence is TGCGCCAGCAGCCAAGGGCAGGCCGGCAGCACAGATACGCAGTATTTT.

This chain links TRBV7-3 with TRBJ2-6; D may match TRBD1 or TRBD2 (5 bases each). This CDR3 has 19 amino acids. Per germline, CDR1 SGHTA and CDR2 FQGTGA. Trimming cost V 5 bases and J 1 base, with 21 bases left between them. CDR3 DNA sequence: TGTGCCAGCAGCAAGGGGAGCCCCCTGATCGGTTCTGGGGCCAACGTCCTGACTTTC. Its protein is CASSKGSPLIGSGANVLTF.